The text below deals with one TCR beta chain. There are a few counts of this clone. Its cognate antigen has yet to be identified. No much larger clonotype is one base removed from it; base qualities were not supplied. The receptor library was made with the immunoSEQ multiplex PCR assay. RNA was extracted from all samples and reverse transcribed into cDNA as template for TCR sequencing. SuperScript III was used to make first-strand cDNA, primed with a 2:1 mix of oligo-dT and random hexamers. Amplification bias was assessed with a synthetic immune receptor repertoire, and residual bias was removed computationally. In the authors' own workflow: After raw reads were preprocessed to remove errors, the CDR3 was defined following IMGT conventions as running from the conserved cysteine to phenylalanine. Clonality was calculated as 1 minus Shannon entropy normalized by log2 of the number of productive unique TCRs. CD4 or CD8 identity of scalp clones was inferred by cross-referencing scalp TCRbeta sequences with sorted blood CD4 and CD8 repertoires. Not all clones reach the TCRdb copy of this immuneACCESS table, which keeps in-frame sequences only. Checked studies attribute under half of the gap to unresolved V genes and leave the rest unexplained. V and J calls and clone size follow that table, whereas D and trimming were derived from the DNA. Present in this sample are some 80,000 clones, around two thirds of which were seen just once. The ten largest clonotypes hold 20% to 25% of the sample.

These data originate in a study of CD8+ T cells in alopecia areata (dated by TCRdb to 2017 to 2018). Concerning the study at large: Treated patients were enrolled in an open-label pilot trial of oral tofacitinib, 5 to 10 mg twice daily, for moderate-to-severe alopecia areata. TCRbeta CDR3 regions were amplified by immunoSEQ multiplex PCR with 35 Vbeta forward and 13 Jbeta reverse primers. Biopsies were taken from tofacitinib-treated patients at baseline and at 4 and 24 weeks of treatment, and a later scalp biopsy was taken in several of the tofacitinib-treated patients. RNA was extracted with the PAXgene miRNA kit for fixed scalp, the miRNeasy kit for PBMCs, and the RNeasy kit for mouse skin. The study used high-throughput TCRbeta sequencing to examine T cell clonal expansion in alopecia areata, in both the C3H/HeJ mouse model and human patients. Scalp clonality was compared among normal scalp (n=4), patchy alopecia areata scalp (n=8), and alopecia totalis/universalis scalp (n=8). Tofacitinib was administered for 6 to 18 months, and 6 months of follow-up off drug were then conducted to assess delayed response and recurrence. Human TCRbeta sequencing covered scalp tissue and sorted CD4+ and CD8+ peripheral blood T cells from patchy and totalis/universalis alopecia areata patients and healthy controls. The SALT score, which quantifies the percentage of affected scalp surface area, was used to measure disease severity in treated patients.

What the study reported, not specific to this receptor: Scalp TCR repertoire analysis is complicated because resident alphabeta T cells in normal human skin are also sequenced, whereas mouse skin is dominated by gammadelta T cells. Shared TCR sequences between patients were less evident than in mice, which may be partly attributable to HLA diversity in the patient population. During tofacitinib treatment, many expanded lesional clones stuck around in both scalp and blood, and this persistence may partly explain why relapse happens after treatment is stopped. Tofacitinib significantly decreased scalp clonality and the number of expanded CD8+ clones among the top 100 scalp clones. Because the treated cohort was small and included a single nonresponder, larger studies are needed to assess links between baseline CD8+ expansion and response. Compared with normal scalp, lesional scalp, particularly in alopecia totalis/universalis, had higher clonality and more expanded CD8+ clones, which suggests antigenic drive.

Interpreted using the paper, the time point label stands for: about 25 weeks on oral tofacitinib. What this sample's treatment or condition label stands for: oral pan-JAK inhibitor, 5-10 mg twice daily. From alopecia areata patients, peripheral blood was collected along with lesional scalp punch biopsies. PBMCs were isolated by density centrifugation and stained for CD3, CD4 and CD8, after which CD4+ and CD8+ T cells were sorted on a FACSAria. V is shortened by 3 bases, J by 7 bases, and the region joining them spans 16 bases. For CDR1 and CDR2, the germline V gene (reference sequence) lists SEHNR and FQNEAQ. The CDR3 measures 15 amino acids from cysteine to phenylalanine. Just CDR3 DNA is preserved here, 45 bases in frame from base 1.

This receptor was identified in a human donor with alopecia areata. The source material was CD8+ T cells sorted from blood, sampled at week 24, from a patient treated with tofacitinib. The sequence joins TRBV7-9 to TRBJ2-1; the D gene is possibly TRBD1 or TRBD2, each agreeing over 5 bases. The DNA reads as follows: TGTGCCAGCAGCTTCGTGGGGGAGATGAGGAATGAGCAGTTCTTC. Translation gives CASSFVGEMRNEQFF.